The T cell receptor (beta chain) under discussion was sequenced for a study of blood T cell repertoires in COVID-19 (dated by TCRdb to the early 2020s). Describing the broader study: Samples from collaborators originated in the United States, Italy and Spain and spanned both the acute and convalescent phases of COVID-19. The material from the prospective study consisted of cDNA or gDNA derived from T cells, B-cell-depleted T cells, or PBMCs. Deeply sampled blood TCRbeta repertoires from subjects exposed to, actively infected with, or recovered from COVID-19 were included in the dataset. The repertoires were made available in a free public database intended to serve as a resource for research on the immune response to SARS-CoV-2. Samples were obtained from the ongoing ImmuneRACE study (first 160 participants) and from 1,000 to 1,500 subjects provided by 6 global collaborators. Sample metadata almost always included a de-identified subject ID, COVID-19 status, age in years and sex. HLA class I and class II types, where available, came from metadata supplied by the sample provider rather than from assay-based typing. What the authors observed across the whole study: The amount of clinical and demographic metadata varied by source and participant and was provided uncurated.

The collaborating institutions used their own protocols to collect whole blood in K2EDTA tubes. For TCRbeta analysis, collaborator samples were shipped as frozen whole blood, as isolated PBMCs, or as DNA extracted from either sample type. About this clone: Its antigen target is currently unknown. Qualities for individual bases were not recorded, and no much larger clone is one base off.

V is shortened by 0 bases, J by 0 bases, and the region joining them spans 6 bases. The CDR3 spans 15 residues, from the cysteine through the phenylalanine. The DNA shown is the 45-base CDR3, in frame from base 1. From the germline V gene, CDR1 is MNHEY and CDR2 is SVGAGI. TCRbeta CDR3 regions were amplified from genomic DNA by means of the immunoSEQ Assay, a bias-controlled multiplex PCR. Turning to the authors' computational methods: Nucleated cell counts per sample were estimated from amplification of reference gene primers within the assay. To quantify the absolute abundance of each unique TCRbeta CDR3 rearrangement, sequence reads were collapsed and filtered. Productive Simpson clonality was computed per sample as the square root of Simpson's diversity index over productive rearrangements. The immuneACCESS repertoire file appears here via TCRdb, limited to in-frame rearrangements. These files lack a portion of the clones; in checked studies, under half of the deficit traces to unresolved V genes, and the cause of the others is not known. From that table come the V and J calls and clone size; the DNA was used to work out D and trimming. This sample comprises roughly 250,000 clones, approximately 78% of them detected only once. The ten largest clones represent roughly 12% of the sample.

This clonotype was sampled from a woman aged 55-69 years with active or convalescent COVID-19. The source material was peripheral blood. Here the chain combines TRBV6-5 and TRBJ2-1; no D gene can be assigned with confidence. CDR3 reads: CASSYSKPSYNEQFF. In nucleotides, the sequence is TGTGCCAGCAGTTACTCGAAGCCCTCCTACAATGAGCAGTTCTTC.